Listed here are 28 T cell receptor beta chains from one sample, sequenced in a study of shared clonotypes between healthy human individuals. The method was immunoSEQ multiplex PCR; TCRdb's version includes in-frame clones alone and lacks a portion of them. The sample yields about 2.1 million clones, over 85% seen once. The naive CD8 subset, CD45RO-negative cells positively selected for CCR7, excluded terminally differentiated effector memory CD45RA+ cells. Sequenced material: naive CD8+ T cells from PBMCs. The receptors shown here come from a man between 18 and 35 years old in good health. Some clones in this sample may be carry-over from other donors' samples.

V gene TRBV7-9 combines with J gene TRBJ2-1; TRBD2 matches 7 bases. Trimming removed 0 bases from V and 12 bases from J; junction bases left unmatched: 11. The CDR3 loop spans 15 amino acids. Germline lookup yields CDR1 SEHNR and CDR2 FQNEAQ (reference sequence). CDR3 in amino acids: CASSLAIGTTIGQFF. CDR3 nucleotide sequence: TGTGCCAGCAGCTTAGCGATCGGGACTACCATCGGGCAGTTCTTC.

The rearrangement joins TRBV7-9 to TRBJ2-7, with 8 bases identical to TRBD1. The CDR3 is 15 residues long. The V gene's germline CDR1 is SEHNR and CDR2 FQNEAQ (reference sequence). Trimming cost V 5 bases and J 0 bases; bases outside gene matches: 6. DNA of the CDR3: TGTGCCAGCAGCGGGGACAGGTCTGTCTCCTACGAGCAGTACTTC. Translation gives CASSGDRSVSYEQYF.

This clone was seen a few times. The gene calls are TRBV6-5 and TRBJ2-7; 9 nucleotides line up with TRBD1. This CDR3 is 14 amino acids long. J was trimmed by 5 bases and V by 5 bases; bases with no gene match: 7. Germline V gives CDR1 MNHEY, CDR2 SVGAGI. The CDR3 DNA sequence: TGTGCCAGCAGTCAACAGGGGGCCATGGACGAGCAGTACTTC. Its translation is CASSQQGAMDEQYF.

The chain employs TRBV7-3 and TRBJ2-1, with 7 nucleotides matching TRBD2. CDR1 is SGHTA and CDR2 is FQGTGA in the germline V gene. The ends lost 2 bases at V and 7 bases at J; junction bases unmatched: 8. The CDR3 runs to 15 residues. As DNA, the CDR3 is TGTGCCAGCAGCTTAGGCGGGAGAATTATAAATGAGCAGTTCTTC. This translates into CASSLGGRIINEQFF. Full variable domain (remainder filled in from reference TRBV7-3 and TRBJ2-1): GAGVSQTPSNKVTEKGKYVELRCDPISGHTALYWYRQSLGQGPEFLIYFQGTGAADDSGLPNDRFFAVRPEGSVSTLKIQRTERGDSAVYLCASSLGGRIINEQFFGPGTRLTVL.

The chain links TRBV7-9 to TRBJ1-3, with D maybe TRBD1 (6 bases). Trimming took off 5 bases at V and 4 bases at J, with 18 bases between the two ends. In germline, CDR1 is SEHNR, CDR2 FQNEAQ (reference sequence). The CDR3 runs 16 residues. The CDR3 spells CASSPPGAGTGNTIYF. The CDR3 region has the DNA TGTGCCAGCAGCCCCCCTGGGGCAGGGACAGGAAACACCATATATTTT.

The chain has TRBV14 and TRBJ2-1, with 10 bases matching TRBD1. The CDR3 covers 15 residues. Germline V CDR1 and CDR2: SGHDN, FVKESK. J gave up 4 bases and V 6 bases, and 6 bases lay outside the gene matches. The CDR3 DNA reads TGTGCCAGCAGTACACGGGACAGGGGATACAATGAGCAGTTCTTC. Its translation is CASSTRDRGYNEQFF.

In regard to this clone: Other DNA sequences of this sample code for an identical CDR3. The chain has TRBV19 and TRBJ2-7, with 7 bases lining up with TRBD1. The trim removed 2 bases at V and 0 bases at J, leaving 1 base unmatched. The CDR3 has 14 amino acids. From germline, CDR1 is LNHDA and CDR2 SQIVND (reference sequence). CDR3: CASSIRTGSYEQYF. In DNA, the CDR3 is TGTGCCAGTAGTATACGGACAGGCTCCTACGAGCAGTACTTC.

The chain combines TRBV10-3 with TRBJ2-1, with 8 nucleotides matching TRBD2. The CDR3 has 16 amino acids. Germline lookup yields CDR1 ENHRY and CDR2 SYGVKD. J lost 5 bases, V lost 0 bases, and 6 bases had no gene match. The CDR3 protein is CAISESTGRVNNEQFF. CDR3 DNA sequence: TGTGCCATCAGTGAGTCGACCGGGAGGGTAAACAATGAGCAGTTCTTC.

The V gene is TRBV28, the J gene TRBJ1-1, with D uncertain. The CDR3 runs to 13 residues. In germline, CDR1 is MDHEN, CDR2 SYDVKM. Between the trimmed V and J ends, which lost 7 bases and 5 bases, there was a span of 14 bases. The CDR3 protein is CASTPLLETEAFF. The CDR3, as DNA: TGTGCCAGCACTCCCCTTTTAGAAACTGAAGCTTTCTTT.

The chain is built from TRBV7-2 and TRBJ2-7; D is undetermined. V lost 1 base and J lost 2, with 9 bases in between. The V gene's germline CDR1 is SGHTA and CDR2 FQGNSA. The CDR3 length is 14 residues. CDR3 DNA: TGTGCCAGCAGCTTAGGGTTCCGTGCCTACGAGCAGTACTTC. This codes for CASSLGFRAYEQYF.

A remark on this clone: In the same sample, other DNA sequences code for this CDR3. The J gene is TRBJ1-1, the V gene TRBV30, with unresolved D. The germline V gene has CDR1 GTSNPN and CDR2 SVGIG (reference sequence). The length of the CDR3 is 12 residues. Trimming pared 2 bases from V and 0 bases from J, leaving 4 bases between. The DNA for the CDR3 is TGTGCCTGGAGTCCCATGAACACTGAAGCTTTCTTT. This codes for CAWSPMNTEAFF.

The V gene is TRBV9, the J gene TRBJ2-1; D is perhaps TRBD1 (6 bases). V was pared by 3 bases and J by 2 bases, with 18 bases between. Germline CDR1 reads SGDLS; CDR2 reads YYNGEE. The CDR3 spans 17 residues. CDR3: CASSDGVSQGTYNEQFF. The CDR3 DNA sequence: TGTGCCAGCAGCGACGGGGTGAGTCAGGGGACCTACAATGAGCAGTTCTTC.

This chain uses TRBV7-9 with TRBJ1-4, with D perhaps matching TRBD1 (6 bases). The V and J ends lost 4 bases and 4 bases respectively, with 19 bases between them. The germline V gene encodes CDR1 SEHNR and CDR2 FQNEAQ (reference sequence). This CDR3 spans 17 amino acids. The chain's CDR3 is CASSSRDIVSLNEKLFF. CDR3 bases: TGTGCCAGCAGCTCCCGGGACATAGTCTCCCTTAATGAAAAACTGTTTTTT.

This chain uses TRBV25-1 with TRBJ1-4, with 7 nucleotides matching TRBD1. The length of the CDR3 is 14 residues. The V gene's germline CDR1 is MGHDK and CDR2 SYGVNS. Trimming cost V 11 bases and J 8 bases; bases outside gene matches: 14. The DNA for the CDR3 is TGTGCCGCGGGCGTAGGGGGCTGGGGGGAAAAACTGTTTTTT. Translating it yields CAAGVGGWGEKLFF.

V and J are TRBV6-1 and TRBJ2-1, with D tentatively TRBD2 (6 bases). Germline-derived CDR1 and CDR2 are MNHNS and SASEGT. This CDR3 has 16 amino acids. V was shortened by 2 bases and J by 9 bases, with 20 bases between the two germline ends. The CDR3 DNA reads TGTGCCAGCAGTGAATGGTCCGGCAGGGAGGAGGTTGAGCAGTTCTTC. It specifies CASSEWSGREEVEQFF.

Concerning this clone itself: Compared with germline, one end of the junction differs, possibly owing to a read error. The V call is TRBV29-1, the J call TRBJ1-2; D not certain. CDR1 SQVTM and CDR2 ANQGSEA come from the germline V gene. The CDR3 loop spans 15 amino acids. In DNA, the CDR3 is TGCAGCGTCGAAGTGAGTCCCGCTAGTAACTATGGCTACACCTTC. Its translation is CSVEVSPASNYGYTF.

CDR3 in DNA: TGCGCCAGCAGCCAGACAACGGACAGTTACTACGAGCAGTACTTC. It encodes CASSQTTDSYYEQYF. V usage is TRBV4-3 and J usage is TRBJ2-7; TRBD1 might be the D (6 bases). Germline CDR1 is LGHNA and CDR2 is YSLEER. The CDR3 length is 15 residues. V gave up 3 bases and J gave up 3 bases, with 15 bases separating them.

The chain uses TRBV7-7 and TRBJ2-3, with 10 bases that match TRBD1. Unmatched junction bases numbered 3, after V lost 1 base and J lost 5 bases. Germline V lookup: CDR1 SSHAT, CDR2 FNYEAQ (reference sequence). The CDR3 extends over 15 amino acids. CDR3 in DNA: TGTGCCAGCAGCTTAGAGACAGGGGGCAGAGATACGCAGTATTTT. Residues: CASSLETGGRDTQYF.

A word on this clone: One end of the junction is discordant with germline, which a read error may explain. The chain couples TRBV6-1 to TRBJ1-1; D not certain. The CDR3 covers 13 residues. Per the germline V gene, CDR1 is MNHNS and CDR2 is SASEGT. The DNA for the CDR3 is TGTGCCAGCAGTGAAGCAGCCGACCCAAGGGTCGGGTTT. It translates to CASSEAADPRVGF.

This chain joins TRBV28 and TRBJ2-3, with no clear D. CDR1 and CDR2 (germline): MDHEN, SYDVKM. Trimming shortened V by 5 bases and J by 2 bases, and 14 bases separated the two germline ends. This CDR3 spans 15 amino acids. The CDR3 loop is CASSPPPLNTDTQYF. DNA of the CDR3: TGTGCCAGCAGTCCCCCGCCCCTTAACACAGATACGCAGTATTTT.

This chain uses TRBV6-4 with TRBJ2-3, with D possibly TRBD2 on 6 matching bases. CDR1 is MRHNA, CDR2 SNTAGT, per germline. Trimming left V 5 bases short and J 5 bases short, with 14 bases between. The CDR3 runs 14 residues. CDR3 sequence reads: CASSYGGGLDTQYF. As DNA, the CDR3 is TGTGCCAGCAGTTATGGTGGGGGACTAGATACGCAGTATTTT.

V usage is TRBV7-9 and J usage is TRBJ2-2; D uncertain. CDR3 size: 15 residues. Trimming removed 3 bases at V and 2 bases at J, with 10 bases between. Per the germline V gene, CDR1 is SEHNR and CDR2 is FQNEAQ (reference sequence). CDR3 nucleotide sequence: TGTGCCAGCAGCTTGGGTCAAGTAAACACCGGGGAGCTGTTTTTT. Protein product: CASSLGQVNTGELFF. Full variable domain (missing parts from reference TRBV7-9 and TRBJ2-2): DTGVSQNPRHKITKRGQNVTFRCDPISEHNRLYWYRQTLGQGPEFLTYFQNEAQLEKSRLLSDRFSAERPKGSFSTLEIQRTEQGDSAMYLCASSLGQVNTGELFFGEGSRLTVL.

The gene calls are TRBV27 and TRBJ1-1; TRBD1 is a possible D gene (5 bases). Trimming cost V 2 bases and J 7 bases, with 11 bases left between them. The germline CDR1 and CDR2 sequences are MNHEY and SMNVEV (reference sequence). The CDR3 has 13 residues. CDR3 DNA sequence: TGTGCCAGCAGTTTAGGGACCAGTAGTGAAGCTTTCTTT. Amino acid sequence: CASSLGTSSEAFF.

Comment on this clone: The same CDR3 also results from other DNA sequences found in this sample. This chain uses TRBV27 with TRBJ1-3; 7 positions agree with TRBD1. The J segment lost 4 bases and the V segment lost 5 bases, leaving 5 bases of the junction unmatched. Germline V CDR1 and CDR2: MNHEY, SMNVEV (reference sequence). The CDR3 runs 14 residues. Written as DNA, the CDR3 is TGTGCCAGCAGTCGCAGGGGGTCGGGAAACACCATATATTTT. This sequence encodes CASSRRGSGNTIYF.

The chain carries TRBV15 and TRBJ2-3; D not resolved. Between the trimmed V and J ends, which lost 0 bases and 2 bases, there was a span of 12 bases. The CDR3 contains 16 residues. CDR1 is LNHNV and CDR2 is YYDKDF in the germline V gene (reference sequence). In DNA, the CDR3 is TGTGCCACCAGCAGAGAATACTCGCCCGCCACAGATACGCAGTATTTT. Translating it yields CATSREYSPATDTQYF.

V is TRBV4-2 and J is TRBJ2-7; 9 bases map to TRBD1. The CDR3 sequence is 15 residues long. V dropped 5 bases and J dropped 5; count of bases not matched to a gene: 10. Germline V gene data show CDR1 as LGHNA and CDR2 as YNFKEQ. The DNA for the CDR3 is TGTGCCAGCAGCGCCCGCGGGACAGGGTGGCACGAGCAGTACTTC. Residues: CASSARGTGWHEQYF.

V and J are TRBV12-5 and TRBJ2-1, with no clear D. V gave up 2 bases and J gave up 7 bases, with 6 bases separating them. This CDR3 region has 12 residues. Germline V lookup: CDR1 LGHNT, CDR2 FRNRAP. The DNA for the CDR3 is TGTGCTAGTGGTTTGATGCAGAATGAGCAGTTCTTC. Encoded protein: CASGLMQNEQFF.

The chain carries TRBV27 and TRBJ2-2; D not resolved. Germline V gene data show CDR1 as MNHEY and CDR2 as SMNVEV (reference sequence). The CDR3 extends over 14 amino acids. The V and J ends lost 8 bases and 4 bases respectively, with 14 bases between them. CDR3 sequence (DNA): TGTGCCAGCGGGTCTGGGGTCCGCACCGGGGAGCTGTTTTTT. Its protein is CASGSGVRTGELFF.